This T cell receptor beta chain emerged from a study of T cells in Graves' hyperthyroidism and ophthalmopathy. Germline values: CDR1 MNHNY, CDR2 SVGAGI (reference sequence). V was clipped by 4 bases and J by 5 bases, with 8 bases between them. This CDR3 is built from 13 residues. TCR beta CDR3 sequences were amplified from RNA transcripts. HTBI primers were employed in a first-round RT-PCR of the TCR CDR3. MiXCR, applied by TCRdb to the multiplex PCR reads, yields one record per CDR3 protein. Of roughly 710,000 distinct CDR3 sequences in the sample, 30% to 40% were seen once. With a duration under 2 months, the hyperthyroidism was newly diagnosed in patients aged 18 to 65.

This rearrangement joins TRBV6-6 to TRBJ2-2; D is unresolved. Sample: blood. The receptor was derived from a woman aged 35 to 49 with Graves' hyperthyroidism. As DNA, the CDR3 is TGTGCCAGCAGTTCGAGTGTTACCGGGGAGCTGTTTTTT. This sequence encodes CASSSSVTGELFF.